This T cell receptor (beta chain) derives from a study of a mutant IDH1 vaccine in newly diagnosed glioma. At the level of the study: Mean patient age was about 44 years; approximately 62% were male and roughly 38% female. Earlier care involved radiotherapy, temozolomide, or both, and the majority received both.

The length of the CDR3 is 18 residues. V shed 1 base and J shed 1 base, with 17 bases lying between them. Germline values: CDR1 SGHAT, CDR2 FQNNGV. Of note for this clone: The antigen is undetermined.

Noted time point: baseline, week 1 (first vaccination visit). Regarding treatment: pre-vaccination baseline after standard-of-care therapy. Produced via immunoSEQ multiplex PCR; TCRdb's table is partial and in-frame only. The repertoire holds some 15,000 clones, 80% seen once, with 10% in the top ten. General study points: Pseudoprogression looked unconnected to shifts in top peripheral T cell clonotypes. There were vaccine-induced immune responses in more than 85% of the patients.

This sample comprised PBMCs, obtained from a glioma patient treated with radiotherapy, temozolomide or both. V and J are TRBV11-2 and TRBJ1-3, with D unclear. This TCR came from a man aged 35 to 55 with glioma. The CDR3 DNA is TGTGCCAGCAGCTTAGTCTGGACGGCTACTATATCTGGAAACACCATATATTTT. Translated, it gives CASSLVWTATISGNTIYF.